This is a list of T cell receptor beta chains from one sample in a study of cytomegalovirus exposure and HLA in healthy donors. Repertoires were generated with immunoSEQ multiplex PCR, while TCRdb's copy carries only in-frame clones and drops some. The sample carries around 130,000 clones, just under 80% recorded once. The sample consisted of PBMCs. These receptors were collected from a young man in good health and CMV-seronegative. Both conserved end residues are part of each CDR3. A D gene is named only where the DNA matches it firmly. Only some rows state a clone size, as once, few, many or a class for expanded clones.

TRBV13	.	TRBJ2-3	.	TGTGCCAGCAGCGGCGGGACTAGGGGGCCAGATACGCAGTATTTT	CASSGGTRGPDTQYF
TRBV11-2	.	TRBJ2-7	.	TGTGCCAGCAGCTGGAGTAGCGGCGCCTACGAGCAGTACTTC	CASSWSSGAYEQYF
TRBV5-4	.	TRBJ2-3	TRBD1	TGTGCCAGCAGCTCAAGACAGGGGAGCACAGATACGCAGTATTTT	CASSSRQGSTDTQYF
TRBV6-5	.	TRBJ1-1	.	TGTGCCAGCAGTCCCCAGGGGAACACTGAAGCTTTCTTT	CASSPQGNTEAFF
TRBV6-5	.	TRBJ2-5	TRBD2	TGTGCCAGCAGTTACACAGCGGGAGGGCAAGAGACCCAGTACTTC	CASSYTAGGQETQYF
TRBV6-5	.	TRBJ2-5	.	TGTGCCAGCAGGGACAAGTACCAAGAGACCCAGTACTTC	CASRDKYQETQYF
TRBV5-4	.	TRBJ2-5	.	TGTGCCAGCAGCTTGGGCGCTCTCCAAGAGACCCAGTACTTC	CASSLGALQETQYF
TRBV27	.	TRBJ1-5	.	TGTGCCAGCAGTCCAGGACTAGACAGGACAAATCAGCCCCAGCATTTT	CASSPGLDRTNQPQHF
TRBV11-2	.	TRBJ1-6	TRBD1	TGTGCCAGCAGCCTGGGACAGGGTTACTCACCCCTCCACTTT	CASSLGQGYSPLHF
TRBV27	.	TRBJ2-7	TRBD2	TGTGCCAGCAGTCTGACTAGCCCCTACGAGCAGTACTTC	CASSLTSPYEQYF
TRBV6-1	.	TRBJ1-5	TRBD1	TGTGCCACCGCTACGGGACAGGGGGCAAATCAGCCCCAGCATTTT	CATATGQGANQPQHF
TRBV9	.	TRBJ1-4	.	TGTGCCAGCAGCGTAGGTCAGGGCCATGAAAAACTGTTTTTT	CASSVGQGHEKLFF
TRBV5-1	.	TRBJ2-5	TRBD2	TGCGCCAGCAGCTTGATGGTAGCGGGGGGAGAGACCCAGTACTTC	CASSLMVAGGETQYF
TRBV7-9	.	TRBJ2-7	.	TGTGCCAGCAGCTTAGAGGCCGCGGGATACGAGCAGTACTTC	CASSLEAAGYEQYF
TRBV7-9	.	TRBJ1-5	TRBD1	TGTGCCAGCAGCTCGGACAGGGTCCTCGCCCAGCCCCAGCATTTT	CASSSDRVLAQPQHF
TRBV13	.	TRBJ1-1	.	TGTGCCAGCAGCTCCCAGACGGGGAACACTGAAGCTTTCTTT	CASSSQTGNTEAFF
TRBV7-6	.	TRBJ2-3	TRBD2	TGTGCCAGCAGCCTCCGACTAGCGGGAGTCTCAGATACGCAGTATTTT	CASSLRLAGVSDTQYF
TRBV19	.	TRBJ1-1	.	TGTGCCGTCTCCCAGGTGAACACTGAAGCTTTCTTT	CAVSQVNTEAFF
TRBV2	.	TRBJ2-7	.	TGTGCCAGCTATGGGGGGTTTTACGAGCAGTACTTC	CASYGGFYEQYF
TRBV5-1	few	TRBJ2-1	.	TGCGCCAGCAGCGGGTGGGAGGATCTTGAGCAGTTCTTC	CASSGWEDLEQFF
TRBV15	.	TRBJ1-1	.	TGTGCCACCAGCAGTCTGACAGCGAACACTGAAGCTTTCTTT	CATSSLTANTEAFF
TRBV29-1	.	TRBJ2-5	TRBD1	TGCAGCGTCGGCCTGACAGGGAAGAGTGAGACCCAGTACTTC	CSVGLTGKSETQYF
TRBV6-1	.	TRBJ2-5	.	TGTGCCAGCAGTGAAAGGTTGACAGGGACTTACCAAGAGACCCAGTACTTC	CASSERLTGTYQETQYF
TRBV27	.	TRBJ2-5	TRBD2	TGTGCCAGCAGTTTGACTAGCGGGCGCCAAGAGACCCAGTACTTC	CASSLTSGRQETQYF
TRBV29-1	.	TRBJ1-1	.	TGCAGCGTTGGGGGTGACGAGGGCACTGAAGCTTTCTTT	CSVGGDEGTEAFF
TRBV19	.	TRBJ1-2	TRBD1	TGTGCCAGTAGTCCCCGGACAGGAAACTATGGCTACACCTTC	CASSPRTGNYGYTF
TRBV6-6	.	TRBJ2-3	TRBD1	TGTGCCAGCAGTTACGGGACAGGAACAGATACGCAGTATTTT	CASSYGTGTDTQYF
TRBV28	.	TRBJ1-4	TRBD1	TGTGCCAGCAGTCGCACCGGCCGGGACAGGCGTGATAAACTGTTTTTT	CASSRTGRDRRDKLFF
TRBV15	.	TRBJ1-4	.	TGTGCCACCAGCAGAGCTGCAACTAATGAAAAACTGTTTTTT	CATSRAATNEKLFF
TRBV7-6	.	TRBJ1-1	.	TGTGCCAGCAGCTTAGCGGAGGGGTTTGGGGGGGCGGGAAAAAGTTTCTTT	CASSLAEGFGGAGKSFF
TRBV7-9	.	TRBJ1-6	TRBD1	TGTGCCAGCAGCTTATTAGGGACAGGGGGCGATTCACCCCTCCACTTT	CASSLLGTGGDSPLHF
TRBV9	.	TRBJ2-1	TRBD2	TGTGCCAGCAGCGTGTCTAGCGGGGTCTACAATGAGCAGTTCTTC	CASSVSSGVYNEQFF
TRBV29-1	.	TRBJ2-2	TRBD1	TGCAGCGTTGATGTTCGACAGGGGAGGACCGGGGAGCTGTTTTTT	CSVDVRQGRTGELFF
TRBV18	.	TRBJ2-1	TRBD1	TGTGCCAGCTCTCCCAACAGGGGCAATGAGCAGTTCTTC	CASSPNRGNEQFF
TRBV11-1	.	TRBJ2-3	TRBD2	TGTGCCAGCAGCTTCCTAGCGGGGGGGACCCCAGATACGCAGTATTTT	CASSFLAGGTPDTQYF
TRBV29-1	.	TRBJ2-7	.	TGCAGCGTCACAGAGGGGGACTACTACGAGCAGTACTTC	CSVTEGDYYEQYF
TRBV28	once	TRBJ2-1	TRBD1	TGTGCCAGCAGTCCACTGGGACAGGGTAGGTACAATGAGCAGTTCTTC	CASSPLGQGRYNEQFF
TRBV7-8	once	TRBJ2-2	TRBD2	TGTGCCAGCAGCTTACTACTAGCGGGAAACACCGGGGAGCTGTTTTTT	CASSLLLAGNTGELFF
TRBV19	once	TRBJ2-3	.	TGTGCCAGTAGTATGGGGCGGGACAGCCTGGGAAATACGCAGTATTTT	CASSMGRDSLGNTQYF
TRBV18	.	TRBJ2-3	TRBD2	TGTGCCAGCTCAACCCTAGCGGGGGGCCCCACAGATACGCAGTATTTT	CASSTLAGGPTDTQYF
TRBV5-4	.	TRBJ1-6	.	TGTGCCAGCAGCTTGGGACATGCCGATTCACCCCTCCACTTT	CASSLGHADSPLHF
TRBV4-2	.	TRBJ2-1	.	TGTGCCAGCAGTTCCCCGGCGGCTAGCTCCTACAATGAGCAGTTCTTC	CASSSPAASSYNEQFF
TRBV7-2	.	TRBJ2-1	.	TGTGCCAGCAGCTTAGCCGTCTACAATGAGCAGTTCTTC	CASSLAVYNEQFF
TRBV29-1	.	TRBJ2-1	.	TGCAGCGTTGGCAGGTCCTACAATGAGCAGTTCTTC	CSVGRSYNEQFF
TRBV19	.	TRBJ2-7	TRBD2	TGTGCCAGTAGTACATCGGGACTAGCGGGAGGAGGCTACGAGCAGTACTTC	CASSTSGLAGGGYEQYF
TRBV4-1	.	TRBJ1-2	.	TGCGCCAGCAGCCAGGGGGCCGGGAATGGCTACACCTTC	CASSQGAGNGYTF
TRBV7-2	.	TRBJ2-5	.	TGTGCCAGCAGCTCAAGATCGCCAGGGGTAGAGACCCAGTACTTC	CASSSRSPGVETQYF
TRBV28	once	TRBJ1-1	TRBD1	TGTGCCAGCAGTGCCCACCAGGACAGGCCCACTGAAGCTTTCTTT	CASSAHQDRPTEAFF
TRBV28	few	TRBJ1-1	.	TGTGCCAGCAGTTCCCGACACCGAAGGAACACTGAAGCTTTCTTT	CASSSRHRRNTEAFF
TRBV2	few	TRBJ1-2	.	TGTGCCAGCAGTGAACTCCTTGCTAACTATGGCTACACCTTC	CASSELLANYGYTF
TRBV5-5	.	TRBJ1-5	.	TGTGCCAGCAGCTTGACCCACAGTCAGCCCCAGCATTTT	CASSLTHSQPQHF
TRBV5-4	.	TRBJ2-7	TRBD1	TGTGCCAGCAGCTTAGGGGGCGGATACGAGCAGTACTTC	CASSLGGGYEQYF
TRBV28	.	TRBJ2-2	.	TGTGCCAGCAGTTTAGGAGGGGCTATCCCCGGGGAGCTGTTTTTT	CASSLGGAIPGELFF
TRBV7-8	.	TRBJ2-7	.	TGTGCCAGCAGCTTAGAGTCACAGGATTTCTCCTACGAGCAGTACTTC	CASSLESQDFSYEQYF
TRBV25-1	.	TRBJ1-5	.	TGTGCCAGCAGTGAAGGGGGGGGCCAGCCCCAGCATTTT	CASSEGGGQPQHF
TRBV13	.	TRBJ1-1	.	TGTGCCAGCAGCATACAGGGTGTCTCTGAAGCTTTCTTT	CASSIQGVSEAFF
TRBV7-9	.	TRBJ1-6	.	TGTGCCAGCAGCTTATCGGGTTCACCCCTCCACTTT	CASSLSGSPLHF
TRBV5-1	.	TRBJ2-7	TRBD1	TGCGCCAGCAGCTGGACAGGGGACAACGAGCAGTACTTC	CASSWTGDNEQYF
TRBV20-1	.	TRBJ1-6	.	TGCAGTGCTAGTCAGATATCCCCCCTCCACTTT	CSASQISPLHF